The 9 T cell receptor beta chains presented below share a single source sample, sequenced in a study of blood T cell repertoires in COVID-19. Measured with immunoSEQ multiplex PCR; TCRdb has only the in-frame clones, and not every one. The table includes 85,000 to 120,000 clones, 60% to 80% detected once. The sequencing sample was made of peripheral blood. These receptors were collected from a man aged 60 to 69 with active or convalescent COVID-19.

The J gene is TRBJ2-3, the V gene TRBV28; TRBD2 is a possible D gene (7 bases). The CDR3 consists of 17 residues. The V end lost 2 bases, the J end lost 4 bases, and 19 bases lay between the germline ends. CDR1 is MDHEN and CDR2 is SYDVKM in the germline V gene. The CDR3 sequence is CASSLGRGRASADTQYF. CDR3 DNA: TGTGCCAGCAGTTTAGGGAGGGGGAGGGCCTCGGCAGATACGCAGTATTTT.

In this sample, this clone turned up a few times. This sequence joins TRBV11-3 and TRBJ1-4, with a tentative D call TRBD1 (5 bases). Looked up from germline, CDR1 is SGHNT and CDR2 is YENEEA. The ends were cut back, 2 bases at V and 4 bases at J, with 8 bases in the middle. The CDR3 has 14 residues. The CDR3 DNA is TGTGCCAGCAGCTTAAGGGGAAGTAATGAAAAACTGTTTTTT. Translating gives CASSLRGSNEKLFF.

The chain couples TRBV21-1 to TRBJ2-1; TRBD2 reflects the table's D call only, with no check against the DNA. TRBV21-1 is tagged as a pseudogene. The CDR3 runs to 12 residues. CDR3 DNA: TGTGCCAGCAGCACGAGGAGCAATGAGCAGTTCTTC. Its protein is CASSTRSNEQFF.

As concerns this clone: This specimen includes other DNA sequences encoding the same CDR3. The chain uses TRBV18 and TRBJ1-1; possibly TRBD1 for D (6 bases). Between the trimmed V and J ends, which lost 5 bases and 1 base, there was a span of 11 bases. The CDR3 covers 14 residues. Germline CDR1 and CDR2: KGHSH and LQKENI. Written as DNA, the CDR3 is TGTGCCAGCTCAGGCGGGGGCTCGAACACTGAAGCTTTCTTT. Translation: CASSGGGSNTEAFF.

The CDR3 DNA reads TGTGCCAGCAGCCAAGACAAAGAGACCCAGTACTTC. Encoded protein: CASSQDKETQYF. This chain joins TRBV3-1 (or the pseudogene TRBV3-2) and TRBJ2-5; no definite D call. Germline CDR1 and CDR2: LGHDT and YNNKEL (reference sequence). The V and J ends lost 0 bases and 3 bases respectively, with 2 bases between them. The CDR3 loop spans 12 amino acids.

This rearrangement joins TRBV3-1 (or the pseudogene TRBV3-2) to TRBJ2-3; 8 nucleotides line up with TRBD2. The CDR3 sequence is 16 residues long. CDR1 and CDR2 from the germline V gene are LGHDT and YNNKEL (reference sequence). V shed 4 bases, J shed 0 bases, and the junction held 6 bases outside the gene matches. The CDR3 reads CASSPLAGGSTDTQYF. The CDR3 nucleotides read TGTGCCAGCAGCCCCCTGGCGGGAGGAAGCACAGATACGCAGTATTTT.

This chain joins TRBV28 and TRBJ1-2; 8 nucleotides agree with TRBD1. Germline V lookup: CDR1 MDHEN, CDR2 SYDVKM. V was clipped by 6 bases and J by 4 bases; unmatched bases: 13. The CDR3 loop spans 16 amino acids. The DNA of the CDR3 is TGTGCCAGCAGCCCCAGCGGACAGGGTGGAGGCTATGGCTACACCTTC. This gives the protein CASSPSGQGGGYGYTF.

V and J are TRBV6-6 and TRBJ2-7; D is unresolved. The germline gives CDR1 MNHNY, CDR2 SVGAGI (reference sequence). The germline V and J ends were trimmed by 7 bases and 6 bases, with 19 bases remaining between them. CDR3 length: 14 residues. CDR3 in amino acids: CASTSLKLSGEQYF. The DNA of the CDR3 is TGTGCCAGCACCTCCCTCAAGCTTAGTGGCGAGCAGTACTTC.

V gene TRBV7-9 combines with J gene TRBJ2-5, with a tentative D call TRBD1 (6 bases). CDR1 and CDR2 from the germline V gene are SEHNR and FQNEAQ (reference sequence). This CDR3 comprises 14 residues. Trimming removed 3 bases from V and 5 bases from J, with 13 bases in between. The CDR3 loop reads CASSFLQGMETQYF. CDR3 bases: TGTGCCAGCAGCTTTCTTCAGGGGATGGAGACCCAGTACTTC.